This TCR beta chain was found in a study of cytomegalovirus exposure and HLA in healthy donors. Study information: Among several hundred genotyped donors, around 82% fell in the Caucasian-associated ancestry cluster.

PCR used 60 Vbeta primers and 13 Jbeta primers. Clones were sequenced by immunoSEQ multiplex PCR, and TCRdb holds only the in-frame ones, with some missing. This sample contains just over 80,000 clones. J lost 5 bases, V lost 3 bases, and 7 bases had no gene match. The CDR3 is 15 residues long. Germline V gene data show CDR1 as MNHEY and CDR2 as SVGAGI. Sequencing was performed on PBMCs. The clonotype comes from a woman aged 25 to 39 in good health and CMV-seronegative. V gene TRBV6-5 combines with J gene TRBJ2-7; 10 nucleotides match TRBD2. In nucleotides, the CDR3 is TGTGCCAGCAGTTATGGGCCTAGCGGGAGTCACGAGCAGTACTTC. As protein: CASSYGPSGSHEQYF.